What follows is one TCR beta chain and its context. This entry is derived from a study of cytomegalovirus exposure and HLA in healthy donors. The PCR contained 60 Vbeta and 13 Jbeta primers. The protocol was immunoSEQ multiplex PCR, while the TCRdb copy is restricted to in-frame clones and leaves out a portion. The table lists about 130,000 clones, roughly 10% of them singletons. Sequencing input: PBMCs. The clonotype was recovered from a man aged 45 to 65 in good health and CMV-seronegative.

As DNA, the CDR3 is TGTGCCAGCAGTTACCCTGGTTACGAGCAGTACTTC. Amino acids: CASSYPGYEQYF. This sequence joins TRBV6-6 and TRBJ2-5; D remains ambiguous. The better agreement between TRBJ2-7 and the DNA end casts doubt on the J call. CDR3 length: 12 residues. Germline loops: CDR1 MNHNY, CDR2 SVGAGI (reference sequence).